These 14 T cell receptor beta chains were all obtained from the same sample, sequenced in a study of immune characterization of retroperitoneal liposarcoma. TCRdb re-called the PCR reads with MiXCR, one entry per CDR3 protein. The sample comprises some 10,000 distinct CDR3 sequences, more than 35% of which are singletons, and about 9.5% rests with the top ten. Input material: tumor tissue. These receptors came from a female donor with retroperitoneal liposarcoma.

The chain is built from TRBV7-2 and TRBJ2-1; the D gene could be TRBD1 or TRBD2 (5 bases each). The end of the DNA is better explained by TRBJ2-5, so the J call may be wrong. CDR1 is SGHTA, CDR2 FQGNSA, per germline. This CDR3 region has 15 residues. CDR3 residues: CASSTGTRKRETQYF. The CDR3 DNA reads as TGTGCCAGCAGCACTGGGACGCGCAAGAGAGAGACCCAGTACTTC.

This clonotype has a single count. This chain joins TRBV10-2 and TRBJ2-1; no reliable D call. Trimming left V 4 bases short and J 10 bases short, with 8 bases between. The V gene's germline CDR1 is WSHSY and CDR2 SAAADI. The CDR3 has 11 amino acids. CDR3 sequence: CASSGWREQFF. In DNA, the CDR3 is TGCGCCAGCAGTGGGTGGCGCGAGCAGTTCTTC.

Many counts were recorded for this clonotype. This sequence joins TRBV7-2 and TRBJ2-3; D call uncertain. The DNA matches TRBJ2-5 better at its end, which makes the J call doubtful. This CDR3 is built from 13 residues. Germline loops: CDR1 SGHTA, CDR2 FQGNSA. The CDR3: CASSLEGYGTQYF. CDR3 sequence (DNA): TGTGCCAGCAGCTTAGAGGGCTACGGGACCCAGTACTTC.

This clonotype is labeled medium-sized (0.01 to 0.1%). This chain connects TRBV6-1 to TRBJ2-1; the D is unclear. The germline V and J ends were trimmed by 1 base and 13 bases, with 17 bases remaining between them. Germline CDR1 MNHNS, CDR2 SASEGT. There are 14 residues in the CDR3. The CDR3 sequence is CASSEGLSLGTQFF. The CDR3 bases are TGTGCCAGCAGTGAAGGTTTGAGCCTCGGAACCCAGTTCTTC.

The sample holds a few counts of this clonotype. The V and J genes are TRBV6-1 and TRBJ2-1; 7 bases are shared with TRBD2. The CDR3 extends over 16 amino acids. Unmatched junction bases numbered 5, after V lost 3 bases and J lost 0 bases. Germline CDR1 MNHNS, CDR2 SASEGT. The DNA for the CDR3 is TGTGCCAGCAGTGAGCCATCTAGCGGCTCCTACAATGAGCAGTTCTTC. This translates into CASSEPSSGSYNEQFF.

The rearrangement joins TRBV6-1 to TRBJ2-3; D is uncertain. The CDR3 length is 14 residues. Germline CDR1 and CDR2: MNHNS and SASEGT. V lost 5 bases, J lost 0 bases, and 9 bases lay in between. For the CDR3, the DNA is TGTGCCAGCAGTTTTGACCGTAGCACAGATACGCAGTATTTT. Its protein is CASSFDRSTDTQYF.

This clonotype is judged medium-sized. The gene calls are TRBV7-2 and TRBJ2-1; maybe TRBD1 (6 bases). The DNA end lines up better with TRBJ2-7; the J call may be wrong. There are 15 residues in the CDR3. Per germline, CDR1 SGHTA and CDR2 FQGNSA. In nucleotides, the CDR3 is TGTGCCAGCAGCGCCGGGGACACGGCCTACAATGAGCAGTACTTC. Translating it yields CASSAGDTAYNEQYF.

V is TRBV7-2 and J is TRBJ2-1, with 12 bases lining up with TRBD2. The CDR3 is 14 residues long. The germline gives CDR1 SGHTA, CDR2 FQGNSA. The junction had 7 bases not matched to a gene; V was cut back by 8 bases and J by 8 bases. CDR3 region: CASRPTSGSDEQFF. The CDR3 DNA follows: TGTGCCAGCCGCCCGACTAGCGGGAGTGATGAGCAGTTCTTC.

A few counts support this clonotype. V is TRBV7-2 and J is TRBJ2-3; unclear D gene. Trimming left V 1 base short and J 4 bases short, with 9 bases between. Germline values: CDR1 SGHTA, CDR2 FQGNSA. The CDR3 sequence is 14 residues long. This CDR3 reads CASSLGGASDTQYF. The CDR3 bases are TGTGCCAGCAGCTTAGGAGGTGCTTCAGATACGCAGTATTTT.

A few counts support this clonotype. The V and J genes are TRBV6-1 and TRBJ1-3, with D perhaps matching TRBD1 (5 bases). The CDR3 extends over 13 amino acids. Germline V gene sequence: CDR1 MNHNS, CDR2 SASEGT. V lost 10 bases and J 1 base, leaving 11 bases between the germline ends. The DNA for the CDR3 is TGTGCCATCAGACAGCTTTCTGGAAACACCATATATTTT. This encodes CAIRQLSGNTIYF.

The gene calls are TRBV5-6 and TRBJ2-1, with TRBD2 matching 12 bases. Matching the DNA end better, TRBJ2-7 makes the J call doubtful. This CDR3 has 15 residues. CDR1 is SGHDT, CDR2 YYEEEE, per germline. The CDR3 bases are TGTGCCAGCAGCTCAGGACTAGCGGGACATTTTGAGCAGTACTTC. Residues: CASSSGLAGHFEQYF.

The chain is built from TRBV7-4 and TRBJ2-1; a possible D gene is TRBD1 (6 bases). Germline-derived CDR1 and CDR2 are SGHVT and SQSDAQ. V shed 5 bases and J shed 8 bases, with 10 bases lying between them. The CDR3 length is 12 residues. CDR3 DNA sequence: TGTGCCAGCAGCACACCAGGGGATGAGCAGTTCTTC. Encoded protein: CASSTPGDEQFF.

This clonotype is medium-sized by share. V gene TRBV6-1 combines with J gene TRBJ2-7, with 9 bases aligning to TRBD2. The J segment lost 3 bases and the V segment lost 0 bases, leaving 6 bases of the junction unmatched. Germline V gene lookup returns CDR1 MNHNS and CDR2 SASEGT. The CDR3 totals 16 residues. The CDR3 reads CASSEAAGGSFYEQYF. CDR3 nucleotides: TGTGCCAGCAGTGAAGCGGCGGGAGGGTCTTTCTACGAGCAGTACTTC.

The chain uses TRBV6-1 and TRBJ2-3, with D hard to call. The CDR3 is 15 amino acids. CDR1 is MNHNS, CDR2 SASEGT, per germline. V lost 2 bases, J lost 2 bases, and 11 bases lay in between. CDR3 in DNA: TGTGCCAGCAGTGAATATAGGCTAAACACAGATACGCAGTATTTT. Translated, it gives CASSEYRLNTDTQYF.